This T cell receptor (beta chain) was found in a study of shared clonotypes between healthy human individuals. Assay used: immunoSEQ multiplex PCR; TCRdb lists only in-frame clones, some missing. This sample carries around 1.9 million clones, approximately 94% of them seen once, and the ten largest clones take under 2%. A remark on this clone: Other DNA sequences in this specimen translate into the identical CDR3.

CD8 cells regarded as naive lacked CD45RO, were positively chosen for CCR7, and omitted terminally differentiated effector memory CD45RA+ cells. Losses at the gene ends were 1 base for V and 0 bases for J; bases not matched to a gene: 3. Per the germline V gene, CDR1 is MGHRA and CDR2 is YSYEKL. This CDR3 spans 15 amino acids. This TCR was recovered from a man younger than 35 in good health. Some clones in this sample may be carry-over from other donors' samples. V and J are TRBV4-1 and TRBJ2-7; TRBD2 aligns across 7 bases. The specimen was naive CD8+ T cells from PBMCs. The DNA of the CDR3 is TGCGCCAGCAGCCAAGTAGCGGGTAGCTCCTACGAGCAGTACTTC. Protein sequence: CASSQVAGSSYEQYF.